This T cell receptor beta chain was retrieved from a study of shared clonotypes between healthy human individuals (TCRdb year 2020). About the study as a whole: The cohort included three men and a couple of women between 18 and 49 years of age. For each donor, CD4 naive and CD4 memory were each given three plates, CD8 naive was given two plates, and CD8 memory was given one plate. To estimate repertoire size and how much clonotypes are shared between individuals, the study performed deep sequencing of blood TCR repertoires from 4 to 6 healthy adults. Different laboratories and diverse techniques were used to prepare libraries and sequence TCR repertoires, to increase sequencing depth and limit assay-specific biases. Between about 0.94 and 10 billion PBMCs per donor were obtained by leukapheresis.

Using the deep immunoSEQ assay, TCR CDR3 regions were amplified from genomic DNA by multiplex PCR. Extracted genomic DNA from each cell subset was spread evenly across all wells of several immunoSEQ 96-well plates, with each plate serving as a replicate. Each replicate PCR for sorted subsets received roughly 0.2 ug genomic DNA, equal to about 30,000 T cell genomes. Purified libraries were quantified with a Qubit 3.0 fluorometer, sized on a Bioanalyzer 2100, and re-quantified with the KAPA Library Quantification kit. A separate single-read 150-cycle Illumina NextSeq 550 flow cell was used to sequence each immunoSEQ 96-well plate. Per the source publication's procedure: The immunoSEQ output contained only junctional sequences without quality scores, so filtering could not match that applied to full-length reads. Sequences were annotated with PyIR, a Python wrapper for IgBLAST v1.9, using IMGT germline references to assign V/J genes and CDR3. Reads were removed for weak V/J assignments (E-value above 1e-6), missing CDR3, stop codons, out-of-frame junctions, or ambiguous translated residues. V3J clonotypes were defined by identical inferred V gene, J gene, and CDR3 amino acid sequence. The percentage overlap between two repertoires was calculated by dividing the number of shared unique clonotypes by the size of the smaller repertoire. Repertoire richness was assessed with RTK rarefaction, the Chao1 estimator, and Recon v2.1 estimates of unobserved clonotypes. OLGA was used to compute generation probabilities for all TCRbeta clonotypes that the gDNA method yielded from four donors. Drawn from immuneACCESS, this table holds only the in-frame rearrangements with V and J called that TCRdb kept. Clones are partly lost; checked studies trace under half to an unresolved V gene and leave the rest unexplained. V and J calls and clone size come straight from that table; D and trimming were deduced from the DNA. Counted in this sample were 850,000 to 1,200,000 clones; approximately 76% of them appeared once. The top ten clonotypes cover 1.4% of the sample.

The CDR3 numbers 16 residues from cysteine through phenylalanine. Only the CDR3 part of the read is kept: 48 bases, read in frame from the first base. The germline V gene encodes CDR1 SGHAT and CDR2 FQNNGV. V trim: 1 base; J trim: 8 bases; unmatched bases: 7. Results and caveats for the whole study, not just this receptor: Pairwise subsampling indicated that sequencing depth was expected to affect the degree of clonotype sharing among donors. The genetic and exposure-history diversity represented was limited by the small number of donors. Approximately 5% of naive CD4, 3.5% of naive CD8, 2.3% of memory CD4, and more than 0.35% of memory CD8 clonotypes were shared across several donors. Sampling was restricted to blood, and TCR repertoires in tissues likely differ from the TCR repertoires found in blood. Rarefaction of sorted-subset datasets indicated incomplete sequencing despite the large sequencing depth. Naive subsets generally had larger estimated clonotype richness than memory subsets. Compared with non-shared clonotypes, clonotypes shared by all four sorted-subset donors had higher generation probabilities.

As concerns this clone: The antigen it binds to is not known. Base-call qualities are not available, and no considerably larger clone is one nucleotide away.

The donors were healthy, HIV-negative adults who had no recently reported acute infections or vaccinations. Every donor was a Caucasian adult residing in Nashville, Tennessee, USA. CD4+ T cells were enriched by magnetic negative selection, after which naive cells were positively selected on CD45RA and the negative fraction was taken as the memory subset. Blood was collected by leukapheresis, and PBMCs were isolated by Ficoll-Histopaque density gradient centrifugation and then cryopreserved in liquid nitrogen vapor phase. Analytical flow cytometry was used to check the purity and quantity of each magnetically sorted T cell population. Each sorted fraction had its genomic DNA isolated and then quantified by UV absorbance on a Nanodrop 2000c.

This clonotype was sampled from a man younger than 35 in good health. Sequenced: memory CD4+ T cells sorted from blood. The sample's cell subset or site, from its label and the paper: CD45RA-negative fraction. The V and J segments used are TRBV11-2 and TRBJ1-6; TRBD1 agrees with 8 junctional bases. The CDR3 region: CASSLGSRGLYSPLHF. The nucleotide sequence is TGTGCCAGCAGCTTAGGGTCCAGGGGGCTATATTCACCCCTCCACTTT.